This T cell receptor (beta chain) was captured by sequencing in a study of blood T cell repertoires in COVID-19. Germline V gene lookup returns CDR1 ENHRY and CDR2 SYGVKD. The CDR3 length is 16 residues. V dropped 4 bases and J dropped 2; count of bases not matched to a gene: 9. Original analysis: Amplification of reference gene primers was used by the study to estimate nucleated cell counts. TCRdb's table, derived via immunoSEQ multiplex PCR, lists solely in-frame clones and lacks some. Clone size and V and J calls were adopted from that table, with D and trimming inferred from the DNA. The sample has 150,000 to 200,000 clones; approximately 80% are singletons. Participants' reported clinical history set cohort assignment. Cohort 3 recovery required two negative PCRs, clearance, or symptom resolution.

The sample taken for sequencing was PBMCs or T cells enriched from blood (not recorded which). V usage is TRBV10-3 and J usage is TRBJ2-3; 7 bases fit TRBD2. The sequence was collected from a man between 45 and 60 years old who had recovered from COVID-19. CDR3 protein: CAISAPTGGLTDTQYF. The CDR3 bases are TGTGCCATCAGTGCCCCGACGGGGGGTCTCACAGATACGCAGTATTTT.